This TCR beta chain emerged from a study of T cells in Graves' hyperthyroidism and ophthalmopathy. The study, taken as a whole, reports: Ophthalmopathy was told apart from stable hyperthyroidism by a 13 V-J model.

The CDR3 contains 12 residues. V lost 5 bases to trimming and J lost 3 bases, with 8 bases between them. Germline V gene lookup returns CDR1 MDHEN and CDR2 SYDVKM. To note about this clonotype: Antigen specificity is unknown.

RNA transcripts served as the template for amplifying TCR beta CDR3 regions. First-round RT-PCR targeting the TCR CDR3 was performed with the HTBI primer set. Each CDR3 protein gets one entry after TCRdb re-called the multiplex PCR reads with MiXCR. The repertoire holds 490,000 or so distinct CDR3 sequences, with approximately 22% as singletons. Under 12 ml fresh peripheral blood yielded the PBMCs. This sequence joins TRBV28 and TRBJ2-7; D not certain. The sequence was collected from a woman in her seventies with Graves' ophthalmopathy. The source material was blood. CDR3 residues: CASSVRGYEQYF. CDR3 sequence (DNA): TGTGCCAGCAGTGTTCGTGGCTACGAGCAGTACTTC.